The sequence of this TCR beta chain was determined in a study of regulatory T cells in long-lasting Graves disease. Notes on the study in general: Persistent Graves' cases showed lower TCR diversity than newly diagnosed cases.

The sample holds a few counts of this clonotype. Its target is unknown. CDR1 is DFQATT and CDR2 is SNEGSKA in the germline V gene (reference sequence). V dropped 3 bases and J dropped 1 base, with 12 bases sitting between them. The CDR3 loop spans 14 amino acids. Building the TCR beta libraries relied on iRepertoire HTBI primers, and CDR3 regions underwent Arm-PCR. TCRdb processed the multiplex PCR reads anew with MiXCR; each CDR3 protein has one entry. Among about 460,000 distinct CDR3 sequences listed, roughly 22% were seen once. The sample's time point: persistent/refractory GD, antithyroid drugs over 5 years with positive TRAb. The TCR library was made from RNA that had been extracted from PBMCs in TRIzol. Enrollment of patients was through an endocrinology department in Xi'an, China.

The rearrangement uses TRBV20-1 and TRBJ1-1; no firm D call. Sequenced here: peripheral blood mononuclear cells (PBMCs), sampled when the disease was refractory, from a patient treated with antithyroid drugs. This receptor was obtained from a female donor with Graves disease. The CDR3 DNA reads TGCAGTGCTAGTCAAGGGCTGGCGAACACTGAAGCTTTCTTT. Its protein is CSASQGLANTEAFF.